This T cell receptor beta chain was sequenced during a study of long-term antiretroviral therapy in people with HIV. At the level of the study: First collections came about a decade before the 2015 immediate-ART recommendation. Study results and limitations: Diversity measured after ART increased yet remained under transplant donor controls. Among HIV repertoires, CDR3 length ranges were narrower than those of controls.

Survey-level resolution applied to immunoSEQ assay v3.0. Sequenced by immunoSEQ multiplex PCR; TCRdb stores in-frame clones only, minus some. The sample records some 10,000 clones, about 81% being singletons. As regards this clone: What it binds is not known.

Participants who had HIV were, without exception, treated in the United States. The receptor was derived from a man in his forties or fifties with HIV. Sequenced here: unsorted PBMCs, sampled less than 7.5 years after starting antiretroviral therapy.

The CDR3 sequence: CASRALAAQETQYF. CDR3 DNA sequence: TGTGCCAGCAGGGCACTAGCGGCGCAAGAGACCCAGTACTTC. V gene TRBV2 combines with J gene TRBJ2-5, with TRBD2 identical over 8 bases. The junction had 5 bases not matched to a gene; V was cut back by 6 bases and J by 2 bases. This CDR3 has 14 amino acids. Germline V gives CDR1 SNHLY, CDR2 FYNNEI.